The rows below give T cell receptor beta chains drawn from one sample of a study of neurological immune-mediated disorders. TCRdb ran MiXCR on the 5' RACE reads and lists one entry per CDR3 protein. This sample has about 66,000 distinct CDR3 sequences, with roughly 4.8% found just once. Sequencing was performed on PBMCs. The receptors were gathered from a man aged 25-45 years with multiple sclerosis. Both conserved end residues are part of each CDR3. Fields, in order: J gene, D gene, clone size, V gene, CDR3 protein, CDR3 DNA. D genes are given only for firm matches. A row's size may be missing; if present it is once, few, many or a size class.

j_call: TRBJ1-2; d_call: .; clone_size: .; v_call: TRBV5-1; cdr3_aa: CASSSTNNYGYTF; cdr3_nt: TGCGCCAGCAGCTCCACAAATAACTATGGCTACACCTTC
j_call: TRBJ2-2; d_call: TRBD2; clone_size: .; v_call: TRBV2; cdr3_aa: CARPAGGRNTGELFF; cdr3_nt: TGTGCCAGACCCGCGGGGGGGCGAAACACCGGGGAGCTGTTTTTT
j_call: TRBJ1-1; d_call: TRBD1; clone_size: many; v_call: TRBV29-1; cdr3_aa: CSVEGGDRRAFF; cdr3_nt: TGCAGCGTTGAAGGGGGGGACAGGCGAGCTTTCTTT
j_call: TRBJ2-3; d_call: .; clone_size: medium-sized; v_call: TRBV7-8; cdr3_aa: CASSFLQDFSTTSTDTQYF; cdr3_nt: TGTGCCAGCAGCTTTCTACAGGACTTTTCAACAACTAGCACAGATACGCAGTATTTT
j_call: TRBJ1-1; d_call: .; clone_size: many; v_call: TRBV9; cdr3_aa: CASSVDTVNTEAFF; cdr3_nt: TGTGCCAGCAGCGTAGACACGGTGAACACTGAAGCTTTCTTT
j_call: TRBJ1-6; d_call: .; clone_size: .; v_call: TRBV10-3; cdr3_aa: CAISEGRAEAPLNF; cdr3_nt: TGTGCCATCAGTGAGGGCAGGGCGGAGGCACCCCTCAACTTT
j_call: TRBJ2-2; d_call: .; clone_size: .; v_call: TRBV12-3/TRBV12-4; cdr3_aa: CASSLRAGELFF; cdr3_nt: TGTGCCAGCAGTTTAAGGGCCGGGGAGCTGTTTTTT
j_call: TRBJ2-7; d_call: TRBD1; clone_size: many; v_call: TRBV3-1; cdr3_aa: CASSQRAGQGGEQYF; cdr3_nt: TGTGCCAGCAGCCAAAGAGCGGGACAGGGAGGCGAGCAGTACTTC
j_call: TRBJ1-2; d_call: .; clone_size: many; v_call: TRBV20-1; cdr3_aa: CSAPPQGYDGGYTF; cdr3_nt: TGCAGTGCCCCACCTCAGGGGTACGACGGTGGCTACACCTTC
j_call: TRBJ1-4; d_call: .; clone_size: many; v_call: TRBV20-1; cdr3_aa: CSAPGEGEKLFF; cdr3_nt: TGCAGTGCACCGGGAGAGGGGGAAAAACTGTTTTTT
j_call: TRBJ1-1; d_call: .; clone_size: many; v_call: TRBV29-1; cdr3_aa: CSVERGAANTEAFF; cdr3_nt: TGCAGCGTTGAGCGGGGGGCGGCGAACACTGAAGCTTTCTTT
j_call: TRBJ2-1; d_call: TRBD2; clone_size: .; v_call: TRBV6-5; cdr3_aa: CASSYSVLAGGNEQFF; cdr3_nt: TGTGCCAGCAGTTACTCAGTTCTAGCGGGGGGGAATGAGCAGTTCTTC
j_call: TRBJ1-1; d_call: .; clone_size: many; v_call: TRBV27; cdr3_aa: CASSSDPGILTEAFF; cdr3_nt: TGTGCCAGCAGTTCGGACCCCGGGATCCTGACTGAAGCTTTCTTT
j_call: TRBJ1-4; d_call: .; clone_size: few; v_call: TRBV7-9; cdr3_aa: CASSRLGSTNEKLFF; cdr3_nt: TGTGCCAGCAGTCGCCTCGGGAGCACTAATGAAAAACTGTTTTTT
j_call: TRBJ1-2; d_call: TRBD1; clone_size: few; v_call: TRBV29-1; cdr3_aa: CSTRQGSYYGYTF; cdr3_nt: TGCAGCACCAGACAGGGGTCGTACTATGGCTACACCTTC
j_call: TRBJ2-3; d_call: .; clone_size: .; v_call: TRBV12-3/TRBV12-4; cdr3_aa: CASSLGAGVSTDTQYF; cdr3_nt: TGTGCCAGCAGTTTAGGGGCAGGGGTCTCCACAGATACGCAGTATTTT
j_call: TRBJ2-5; d_call: .; clone_size: many; v_call: TRBV4-2; cdr3_aa: CASSPGDSYQETQYF; cdr3_nt: TGTGCCAGCAGCCCGGGGGACAGCTACCAAGAGACCCAGTACTTC
j_call: TRBJ2-2; d_call: .; clone_size: many; v_call: TRBV7-9; cdr3_aa: CASSPYGTGGNTGELFF; cdr3_nt: TGTGCCAGCAGCCCCTACGGGACGGGCGGTAACACCGGGGAGCTGTTTTTT
j_call: TRBJ1-2; d_call: .; clone_size: few; v_call: TRBV20-1; cdr3_aa: CSALDSLSNYGYTF; cdr3_nt: TGCAGTGCTTTGGACAGCCTCTCTAACTATGGCTACACCTTC
j_call: TRBJ1-6; d_call: .; clone_size: .; v_call: TRBV5-1; cdr3_aa: CASSFQGYNSPLHF; cdr3_nt: TGCGCCAGCAGCTTTCAGGGATATAATTCACCCCTCCACTTT
j_call: TRBJ2-2; d_call: .; clone_size: many; v_call: TRBV29-1; cdr3_aa: CSVDGELFF; cdr3_nt: TGCAGCGTTGACGGGGAGCTGTTTTTT
j_call: TRBJ2-3; d_call: .; clone_size: many; v_call: TRBV10-3; cdr3_aa: CAISESGVLTDTQYF; cdr3_nt: TGTGCCATCAGTGAGTCTGGGGTGCTCACAGATACGCAGTATTTT
j_call: TRBJ1-2; d_call: .; clone_size: many; v_call: TRBV27; cdr3_aa: CASSLSVYSDGYTF; cdr3_nt: TGTGCCAGCAGTTTATCGGTTTACAGTGATGGCTACACCTTC
j_call: TRBJ2-1; d_call: .; clone_size: many; v_call: TRBV5-5; cdr3_aa: CASSLAWVNEQFF; cdr3_nt: TGTGCCAGCAGCTTGGCCTGGGTAAATGAGCAGTTCTTC
j_call: TRBJ1-1; d_call: .; clone_size: many; v_call: TRBV15; cdr3_aa: CATSGILLQGLGAEAFF; cdr3_nt: TGTGCCACCAGCGGTATCCTCCTTCAGGGGCTTGGCGCTGAAGCTTTCTTT
j_call: TRBJ2-4; d_call: .; clone_size: .; v_call: TRBV12-3/TRBV12-4; cdr3_aa: CASSRQGGQNIQYF; cdr3_nt: TGTGCCAGCAGTCGGCAGGGGGGTCAAAACATTCAGTACTTC
j_call: TRBJ1-1; d_call: .; clone_size: .; v_call: TRBV12-3/TRBV12-4; cdr3_aa: CASSDHPGHMNTEAFF; cdr3_nt: TGTGCCAGCAGTGACCATCCGGGCCACATGAACACTGAAGCTTTCTTT
j_call: TRBJ2-5; d_call: .; clone_size: many; v_call: TRBV21-1; cdr3_aa: CASSDRDWRVAETQYF; cdr3_nt: TGTGCCAGCAGCGACCGGGACTGGAGGGTGGCAGAGACCCAGTACTTC
j_call: TRBJ2-7; d_call: TRBD1; clone_size: many; v_call: TRBV3-1; cdr3_aa: CASSQGTGAYYEQYF; cdr3_nt: TGTGCCAGCAGCCAGGGAACAGGGGCGTACTACGAGCAGTACTTC
j_call: TRBJ1-1; d_call: .; clone_size: many; v_call: TRBV5-1; cdr3_aa: CASSSLTDTEAFF; cdr3_nt: TGCGCCAGCAGCTCTCTGACGGACACTGAAGCTTTCTTT
j_call: TRBJ2-7; d_call: TRBD2; clone_size: .; v_call: TRBV14; cdr3_aa: CASSQAAGGADGEQYF; cdr3_nt: TGTGCCAGCAGCCAAGCTGCCGGGGGGGCCGATGGCGAGCAGTACTTC
j_call: TRBJ2-1; d_call: .; clone_size: many; v_call: TRBV4-1; cdr3_aa: CASSQVDLLAYNEQFF; cdr3_nt: TGCGCCAGCAGCCAGGTGGACCTATTAGCCTACAATGAGCAGTTCTTC
j_call: TRBJ1-5; d_call: .; clone_size: few; v_call: TRBV7-2; cdr3_aa: CASSLVGNSNQPQHF; cdr3_nt: TGTGCCAGCAGCTTAGTGGGGAATAGCAATCAGCCCCAGCATTTT
j_call: TRBJ2-3; d_call: TRBD2; clone_size: many; v_call: TRBV6-1; cdr3_aa: CASSEARGLAVTDTQYF; cdr3_nt: TGTGCCAGCAGTGAAGCGCGGGGACTAGCAGTCACAGATACGCAGTATTTT
j_call: TRBJ2-7; d_call: .; clone_size: many; v_call: TRBV10-3; cdr3_aa: CAISEFGEQYF; cdr3_nt: TGTGCCATCAGTGAGTTCGGCGAGCAGTACTTC
j_call: TRBJ1-1; d_call: .; clone_size: many; v_call: TRBV20-1; cdr3_aa: CSAPLRGVDTEAFF; cdr3_nt: TGCAGTGCGCCCCTTAGGGGGGTCGACACTGAAGCTTTCTTT
j_call: TRBJ2-6; d_call: .; clone_size: .; v_call: TRBV30; cdr3_aa: CAWGGANVLTF; cdr3_nt: TGTGCCTGGGGTGGGGCCAACGTCCTGACTTTC
j_call: TRBJ2-6; d_call: TRBD1; clone_size: .; v_call: TRBV10-2; cdr3_aa: CASSVTGTGRSGANVLTF; cdr3_nt: TGCGCCAGCAGTGTAACCGGGACAGGGAGGTCTGGGGCCAACGTCCTGACTTTC
j_call: TRBJ1-1; d_call: .; clone_size: many; v_call: TRBV5-1; cdr3_aa: CASSMDGNTEAFF; cdr3_nt: TGCGCCAGCAGCATGGACGGGAACACTGAAGCTTTCTTT
j_call: TRBJ1-5; d_call: .; clone_size: many; v_call: TRBV12-3/TRBV12-4; cdr3_aa: CASSWAGNNQPQHF; cdr3_nt: TGTGCCAGCAGTTGGGCAGGGAACAATCAGCCCCAGCATTTT
j_call: TRBJ2-7; d_call: .; clone_size: many; v_call: TRBV5-5; cdr3_aa: CASSFYELAYEQYF; cdr3_nt: TGTGCCAGCAGCTTTTATGAGTTAGCCTACGAGCAGTACTTC
j_call: TRBJ2-2; d_call: TRBD1; clone_size: .; v_call: TRBV5-1; cdr3_aa: CASSWGTGNTGELFF; cdr3_nt: TGCGCCAGCAGCTGGGGGACAGGGAACACCGGGGAGCTGTTTTTT
j_call: TRBJ2-2; d_call: .; clone_size: many; v_call: TRBV12-3/TRBV12-4; cdr3_aa: CASSLGRGRLTGELFF; cdr3_nt: TGTGCCAGCAGTTTAGGCAGGGGCCGTCTCACCGGGGAGCTGTTTTTT
j_call: TRBJ1-5; d_call: .; clone_size: many; v_call: TRBV27; cdr3_aa: CASRDGLRQPQHF; cdr3_nt: TGTGCCAGCAGGGATGGCCTTCGTCAGCCCCAGCATTTT
j_call: TRBJ2-3; d_call: .; clone_size: many; v_call: TRBV27; cdr3_aa: CATRPRDSVADTQYF; cdr3_nt: TGTGCCACCCGCCCACGGGATTCTGTCGCAGATACGCAGTATTTT
j_call: TRBJ1-1; d_call: .; clone_size: many; v_call: TRBV7-9; cdr3_aa: CASSSGLGAEAFF; cdr3_nt: TGTGCCAGCAGCTCCGGGCTTGGGGCTGAAGCTTTCTTT
j_call: TRBJ1-1; d_call: .; clone_size: many; v_call: TRBV3-1; cdr3_aa: CASSQVESQRNTEAFF; cdr3_nt: TGTGCCAGCAGCCAAGTGGAATCTCAGAGGAACACTGAAGCTTTCTTT
j_call: TRBJ1-2; d_call: TRBD1; clone_size: many; v_call: TRBV5-1; cdr3_aa: CASSLGTAKDLPYGYTF; cdr3_nt: TGCGCCAGCAGCCTAGGGACAGCCAAGGATCTACCCTATGGCTACACCTTC
j_call: TRBJ1-6; d_call: .; clone_size: .; v_call: TRBV20-1; cdr3_aa: CSARGRGLYNSPLHF; cdr3_nt: TGCAGTGCTAGAGGCCGGGGCCTTTATAATTCACCCCTCCACTTT
j_call: TRBJ2-6; d_call: .; clone_size: many; v_call: TRBV5-1; cdr3_aa: CASSLVSAGGYSGANVLTF; cdr3_nt: TGCGCCAGCAGCTTGGTGTCTGCAGGGGGGTACTCTGGGGCCAACGTCCTGACTTTC
j_call: TRBJ2-5; d_call: .; clone_size: .; v_call: TRBV5-1; cdr3_aa: CASSLGAKPETQYF; cdr3_nt: TGCGCCAGCAGCCTCGGGGCTAAACCAGAGACCCAGTACTTC
j_call: TRBJ2-1; d_call: .; clone_size: many; v_call: TRBV12-3/TRBV12-4; cdr3_aa: CASSLGSGTLYNEQFF; cdr3_nt: TGTGCCAGCAGTTTAGGGTCAGGCACACTCTACAATGAGCAGTTCTTC
j_call: TRBJ1-5; d_call: .; clone_size: many; v_call: TRBV20-1; cdr3_aa: CSARDSRGSNQPQHF; cdr3_nt: TGCAGTGCTAGAGATAGCAGGGGAAGCAATCAGCCCCAGCATTTT
j_call: TRBJ2-1; d_call: .; clone_size: few; v_call: TRBV5-6; cdr3_aa: CASSLVSGHTYNEQFF; cdr3_nt: TGTGCCAGCAGCTTGGTTAGCGGTCATACCTACAATGAGCAGTTCTTC
j_call: TRBJ2-1; d_call: .; clone_size: many; v_call: TRBV5-1; cdr3_aa: CASRPVGGLDEQFF; cdr3_nt: TGCGCCAGCAGACCGGTGGGGGGGCTGGATGAGCAGTTCTTC